The T cell receptor (beta chain) under discussion was sequenced for a study of cytomegalovirus exposure and HLA in healthy donors. Both 60 Vbeta primers and 13 Jbeta primers went into the PCR. The data were produced by immunoSEQ multiplex PCR, yet TCRdb's version contains in-frame clones alone and is incomplete. This sample carries around 270,000 clones, about 80% of them seen once, and the ten largest clones take approximately 0.3%. Trimming shortened V by 6 bases and J by 5 bases, and 16 bases separated the two germline ends. This CDR3 comprises 14 residues. Germline CDR1 reads MDHEN; CDR2 reads SYDVKM.

The specimen sequenced was PBMCs. The V gene is TRBV28, the J gene TRBJ2-5; D may be TRBD1 (5 bases). The sequence derives from a girl aged 2 to 9 in good health and CMV-seronegative. DNA for the CDR3: TGTGCCAGCAGACCCAAGACAGTGTGGGAGACCCAGTACTTC. Encoded protein: CASRPKTVWETQYF. Looking up the rest from reference TRBV28 and TRBJ2-5 gives the full variable domain: DVKVTQSSRYLVKRTGEKVFLECVQDMDHENMFWYRQDPGLGLRLIYFSYDVKMKEKGDIPEGYSVSREKKERFSLILESASTNQTSMYLCASRPKTVWETQYFGPGTRLLVL.